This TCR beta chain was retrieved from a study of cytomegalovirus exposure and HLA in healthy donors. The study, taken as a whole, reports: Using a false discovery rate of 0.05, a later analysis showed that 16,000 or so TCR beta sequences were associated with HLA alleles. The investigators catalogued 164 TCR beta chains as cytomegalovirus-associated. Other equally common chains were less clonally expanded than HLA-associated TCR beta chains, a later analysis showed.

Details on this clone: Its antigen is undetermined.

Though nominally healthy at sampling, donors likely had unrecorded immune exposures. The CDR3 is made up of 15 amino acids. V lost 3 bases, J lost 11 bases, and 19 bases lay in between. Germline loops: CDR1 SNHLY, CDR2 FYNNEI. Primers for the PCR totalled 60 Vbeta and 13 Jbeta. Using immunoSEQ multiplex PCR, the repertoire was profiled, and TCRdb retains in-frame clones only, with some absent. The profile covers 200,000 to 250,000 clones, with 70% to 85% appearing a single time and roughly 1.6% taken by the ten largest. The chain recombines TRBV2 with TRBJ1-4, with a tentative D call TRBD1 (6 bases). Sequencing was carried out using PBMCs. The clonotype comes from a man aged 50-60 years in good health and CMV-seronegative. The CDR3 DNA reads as TGTGCCAGCAGTGAGGTAGCGACAGGCCCGGTGAAACTGTTTTTT. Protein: CASSEVATGPVKLFF.